A selection of T cell receptor beta chains follows, all from one sample in a study of human T cells and chemical hapten exposure. TCRdb itself ran the RACE reads through MiXCR, one entry per CDR3 protein. The sample lists under 450,000 distinct CDR3 sequences, more than 5% occurring once. This specimen consisted of whole blood, obtained in connection with sensitization to the hapten diphenylcyclopropenone (DPC). Receptors originate from a woman aged 18-29 years with alopecia areata. Some clones in this sample may be carry-over from other donors' samples. The CDR3 runs from the conserved cysteine through the conserved F or W. Fields, in order: clone size, V gene, J gene, CDR3 length, D gene, CDR3 protein, CDR3 DNA. D genes are given only for firm matches. Clone size, where shown, is once, few, many, or a class for clones that have expanded.

clone size: many; V gene: TRBV7-9; J gene: TRBJ1-6; CDR3 length: 15; D gene: TRBD1; CDR3 protein: CASGGQSSYNSPLHF; CDR3 DNA: TGTGCCAGCGGGGGACAGAGCTCCTATAATTCACCCCTCCACTTT
clone size: once; V gene: TRBV9; J gene: TRBJ2-3; CDR3 length: 15; D gene: .; CDR3 protein: CASSVQAASTDTQYF; CDR3 DNA: TGTGCCAGCAGCGTACAAGCGGCTAGCACAGATACGCAGTATTTT
clone size: .; V gene: TRBV12-5; J gene: TRBJ1-6; CDR3 length: 16; D gene: .; CDR3 protein: CASVSVGDRLFSPLHF; CDR3 DNA: TGTGCTAGTGTCAGCGTCGGGGACCGACTTTTTTCACCCCTCCACTTT
clone size: many; V gene: TRBV7-9; J gene: TRBJ1-1; CDR3 length: 15; D gene: TRBD1; CDR3 protein: CASSHNRDRDTEAFF; CDR3 DNA: TGTGCCAGCAGCCATAACCGGGACAGGGACACTGAAGCTTTCTTT
clone size: many; V gene: TRBV3-1; J gene: TRBJ2-3; CDR3 length: 15; D gene: .; CDR3 protein: CASSSRTGPADTQYF; CDR3 DNA: TGTGCCAGCAGCTCAAGGACCGGGCCTGCAGATACGCAGTATTTT
clone size: .; V gene: TRBV5-6; J gene: TRBJ2-1; CDR3 length: 15; D gene: .; CDR3 protein: CASSSWSGGLDEQFF; CDR3 DNA: TGTGCCAGCAGCTCCTGGTCGGGGGGCCTCGATGAGCAGTTCTTC
clone size: many; V gene: TRBV5-4; J gene: TRBJ2-3; CDR3 length: 15; D gene: .; CDR3 protein: CASSQLIGLTDTQYF; CDR3 DNA: TGTGCCAGCAGCCAGCTTATCGGTTTAACAGATACGCAGTATTTT
clone size: few; V gene: TRBV4-3; J gene: TRBJ2-7; CDR3 length: 17; D gene: TRBD2; CDR3 protein: CASSQLLSGGSSYEQYF; CDR3 DNA: TGCGCCAGCAGCCAGCTTCTTAGCGGGGGTAGCTCCTACGAGCAGTACTTC
clone size: few; V gene: TRBV12-5; J gene: TRBJ2-5; CDR3 length: 13; D gene: .; CDR3 protein: CASGLAGRETQYF; CDR3 DNA: TGTGCTAGTGGTTTGGCGGGACGAGAGACCCAGTACTTC
clone size: .; V gene: TRBV20-1; J gene: TRBJ1-2; CDR3 length: 15; D gene: TRBD1; CDR3 protein: CSASPRDRVSYGYTF; CDR3 DNA: TGCAGTGCTAGCCCCCGGGACAGGGTTTCCTATGGCTACACCTTC
clone size: .; V gene: TRBV27; J gene: TRBJ2-1; CDR3 length: 17; D gene: .; CDR3 protein: CASSFGGGGASYNEQFF; CDR3 DNA: TGTGCCAGCAGTTTTGGCGGTGGCGGGGCTTCCTACAATGAGCAGTTCTTC
clone size: many; V gene: TRBV6-5; J gene: TRBJ2-7; CDR3 length: 14; D gene: TRBD1; CDR3 protein: CASRGTGTGGEQYF; CDR3 DNA: TGTGCCAGCAGGGGTACCGGGACAGGGGGCGAGCAGTACTTC
clone size: many; V gene: TRBV9; J gene: TRBJ1-1; CDR3 length: 11; D gene: .; CDR3 protein: CASSKGTEAFF; CDR3 DNA: TGTGCCAGCAGCAAGGGAACTGAAGCTTTCTTT
clone size: few; V gene: TRBV2; J gene: TRBJ2-2; CDR3 length: 15; D gene: TRBD1; CDR3 protein: CASSVMDRGPGELFF; CDR3 DNA: TGTGCCAGCAGTGTTATGGACAGGGGTCCCGGGGAGCTGTTTTTT
clone size: many; V gene: TRBV23-1; J gene: TRBJ1-4; CDR3 length: 11; D gene: .; CDR3 protein: CASSQREKLFF; CDR3 DNA: TGCGCCAGCAGTCAACGGGAAAAACTGTTTTTT
clone size: many; V gene: TRBV28; J gene: TRBJ1-6; CDR3 length: 13; D gene: .; CDR3 protein: CASSLIRNSPLHF; CDR3 DNA: TGTGCCAGCAGTTTGATTCGCAATTCACCCCTCCACTTT
clone size: .; V gene: TRBV4-1; J gene: TRBJ2-7; CDR3 length: 14; D gene: .; CDR3 protein: CASSPHSGSYEQYF; CDR3 DNA: TGCGCCAGCAGCCCTCATTCTGGGTCCTACGAGCAGTACTTC
clone size: .; V gene: TRBV6-6; J gene: TRBJ1-5; CDR3 length: 14; D gene: .; CDR3 protein: CASSYGQGYQPQHF; CDR3 DNA: TGTGCCAGCAGTTACGGGCAGGGCTACCAGCCCCAGCATTTT
clone size: .; V gene: TRBV6-2/TRBV6-3; J gene: TRBJ2-3; CDR3 length: 19; D gene: .; CDR3 protein: CASSYSRQGSALLADTQYF; CDR3 DNA: TGTGCCAGCAGTTACTCCCGCCAGGGATCCGCCTTACTCGCAGATACGCAGTATTTT
clone size: many; V gene: TRBV4-3; J gene: TRBJ1-6; CDR3 length: 15; D gene: .; CDR3 protein: CASSQGGDRNSPLHF; CDR3 DNA: TGCGCCAGCAGCCAAGGAGGAGACAGAAATTCACCCCTCCACTTT
clone size: .; V gene: TRBV6-6; J gene: TRBJ2-1; CDR3 length: 18; D gene: TRBD2; CDR3 protein: CASSSNLKLAEGKNEQFF; CDR3 DNA: TGTGCCAGCAGTTCAAATCTTAAACTAGCGGAGGGGAAAAATGAGCAGTTCTTC
clone size: many; V gene: TRBV6-5; J gene: TRBJ1-1; CDR3 length: 13; D gene: TRBD1; CDR3 protein: CASSYSWDSEAFF; CDR3 DNA: TGTGCCAGCAGTTACTCGTGGGACAGTGAAGCTTTCTTT
clone size: few; V gene: TRBV12-3/TRBV12-4; J gene: TRBJ2-5; CDR3 length: 11; D gene: .; CDR3 protein: CASSQQETQYF; CDR3 DNA: TGTGCCAGCAGCCAACAAGAGACCCAGTACTTC
clone size: many; V gene: TRBV20-1; J gene: TRBJ2-1; CDR3 length: 15; D gene: TRBD2; CDR3 protein: CSARDVQRGSNEQFF; CDR3 DNA: TGCAGTGCTAGAGATGTCCAGCGGGGGAGCAATGAGCAGTTCTTC
clone size: many; V gene: TRBV28; J gene: TRBJ1-1; CDR3 length: 13; D gene: TRBD1; CDR3 protein: CASTGTGNTEAFF; CDR3 DNA: TGTGCCAGCACCGGGACAGGTAACACTGAAGCTTTCTTT
clone size: .; V gene: TRBV28; J gene: TRBJ2-2; CDR3 length: 13; D gene: .; CDR3 protein: CASSLGSTGELFF; CDR3 DNA: TGTGCCAGCAGTTTGGGTAGCACCGGGGAGCTGTTTTTT
clone size: few; V gene: TRBV20-1; J gene: TRBJ1-2; CDR3 length: 13; D gene: .; CDR3 protein: CSARDLWGAGYTF; CDR3 DNA: TGCAGTGCTAGAGATTTGTGGGGCGCAGGCTACACCTTC
clone size: many; V gene: TRBV5-1; J gene: TRBJ1-1; CDR3 length: 14; D gene: .; CDR3 protein: CASSLFKGGTEAFF; CDR3 DNA: TGCGCCAGCAGCTTGTTTAAGGGAGGCACTGAAGCTTTCTTT
clone size: many; V gene: TRBV27; J gene: TRBJ1-6; CDR3 length: 14; D gene: .; CDR3 protein: CASSLNGAGSPLHF; CDR3 DNA: TGTGCCAGCAGTTTAAACGGGGCTGGTTCACCCCTCCACTTT
clone size: .; V gene: TRBV9; J gene: TRBJ1-4; CDR3 length: 14; D gene: TRBD1; CDR3 protein: CASSAGQVNEKLFF; CDR3 DNA: TGTGCCAGCAGCGCGGGACAGGTTAATGAAAAACTGTTTTTT
clone size: .; V gene: TRBV4-1; J gene: TRBJ2-1; CDR3 length: 15; D gene: TRBD2; CDR3 protein: CASSQGTSGNNEQFF; CDR3 DNA: TGCGCCAGCAGCCAAGGGACTAGCGGAAACAATGAGCAGTTCTTC
clone size: many; V gene: TRBV5-1; J gene: TRBJ1-4; CDR3 length: 15; D gene: .; CDR3 protein: CASSLADGKGEKLFF; CDR3 DNA: TGCGCCAGCAGCTTGGCCGATGGAAAAGGTGAAAAACTGTTTTTT
clone size: many; V gene: TRBV7-9; J gene: TRBJ2-3; CDR3 length: 11; D gene: .; CDR3 protein: CASTPGDTQYF; CDR3 DNA: TGTGCCAGCACCCCGGGCGATACGCAGTATTTT
clone size: few; V gene: TRBV7-9; J gene: TRBJ1-1; CDR3 length: 14; D gene: .; CDR3 protein: CASSLDADYTEAFF; CDR3 DNA: TGTGCCAGCAGCCTCGACGCAGATTACACTGAAGCTTTCTTT
clone size: few; V gene: TRBV7-2; J gene: TRBJ2-1; CDR3 length: 18; D gene: TRBD2; CDR3 protein: CASSLVSSGGGALNEQFF; CDR3 DNA: TGTGCCAGCAGCTTAGTGTCCTCAGGCGGGGGGGCCTTAAATGAGCAGTTCTTC
clone size: .; V gene: TRBV27; J gene: TRBJ1-4; CDR3 length: 17; D gene: TRBD1; CDR3 protein: CAIRPPGQGLANEKLFF; CDR3 DNA: TGTGCTATCCGGCCCCCGGGACAGGGTCTTGCTAATGAAAAACTGTTTTTT
clone size: .; V gene: TRBV5-1; J gene: TRBJ1-6; CDR3 length: 14; D gene: TRBD1; CDR3 protein: CASSSVRGNSPLHF; CDR3 DNA: TGCGCCAGCAGCTCGGTCAGGGGGAATTCACCCCTCCACTTT
clone size: .; V gene: TRBV7-2; J gene: TRBJ2-3; CDR3 length: 15; D gene: .; CDR3 protein: CASSSRPDFTDTQYF; CDR3 DNA: TGTGCCAGCAGCTCCCGGCCGGATTTCACAGATACGCAGTATTTT
clone size: many; V gene: TRBV7-2; J gene: TRBJ1-6; CDR3 length: 12; D gene: .; CDR3 protein: CASSSGSSPLHF; CDR3 DNA: TGTGCCAGCAGCTCTGGGTCTTCACCCCTCCACTTT
clone size: .; V gene: TRBV7-6; J gene: TRBJ2-1; CDR3 length: 14; D gene: .; CDR3 protein: CASSSWLGDNEQFF; CDR3 DNA: TGTGCCAGCAGCTCGTGGCTAGGGGACAATGAGCAGTTCTTC
clone size: many; V gene: TRBV6-6; J gene: TRBJ2-1; CDR3 length: 13; D gene: .; CDR3 protein: CASSLVGPGEQFF; CDR3 DNA: TGTGCCAGCAGTCTTGTAGGGCCCGGAGAGCAGTTCTTC